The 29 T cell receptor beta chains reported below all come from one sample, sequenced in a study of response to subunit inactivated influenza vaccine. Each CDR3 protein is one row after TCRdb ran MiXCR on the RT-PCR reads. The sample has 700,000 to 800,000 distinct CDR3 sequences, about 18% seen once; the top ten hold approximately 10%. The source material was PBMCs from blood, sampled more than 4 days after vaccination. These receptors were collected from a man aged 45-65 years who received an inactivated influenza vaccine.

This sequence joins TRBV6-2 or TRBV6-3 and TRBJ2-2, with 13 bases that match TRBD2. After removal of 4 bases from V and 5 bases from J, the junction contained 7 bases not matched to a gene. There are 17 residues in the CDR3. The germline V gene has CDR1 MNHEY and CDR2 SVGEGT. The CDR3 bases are TGTGCCAGCAGTTCGACTAGCGGGAGGATCAATACCGGGGAGCTGTTTTTT. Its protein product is CASSSTSGRINTGELFF.

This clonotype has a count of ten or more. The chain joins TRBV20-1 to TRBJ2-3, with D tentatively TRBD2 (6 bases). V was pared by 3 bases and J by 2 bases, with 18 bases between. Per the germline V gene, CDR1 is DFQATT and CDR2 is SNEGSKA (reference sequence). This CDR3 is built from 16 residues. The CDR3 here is CSASESGRGITDTQYF. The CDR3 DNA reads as TGCAGTGCTAGTGAGAGCGGGCGAGGAATCACAGATACGCAGTATTTT.

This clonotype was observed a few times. CDR3 coding DNA: TGTGCCAGCAGCCGAAACCGGGACTATGGCTACACCTTC. Translation: CASSRNRDYGYTF. This chain links TRBV6-6 with TRBJ1-2; no definite D call. Germline values: CDR1 MNHNY, CDR2 SVGAGI (reference sequence). The CDR3 extends over 13 amino acids. Trimming took 6 bases from V and 3 from J, leaving 11 bases between them.

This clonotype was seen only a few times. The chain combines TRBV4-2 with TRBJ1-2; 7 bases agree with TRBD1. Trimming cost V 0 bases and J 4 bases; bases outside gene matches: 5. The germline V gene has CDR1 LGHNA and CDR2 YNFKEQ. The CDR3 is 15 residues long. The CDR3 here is CASSQEGGGIYGYTF. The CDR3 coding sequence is TGTGCCAGCAGCCAAGAAGGGGGCGGGATCTATGGCTACACCTTC.

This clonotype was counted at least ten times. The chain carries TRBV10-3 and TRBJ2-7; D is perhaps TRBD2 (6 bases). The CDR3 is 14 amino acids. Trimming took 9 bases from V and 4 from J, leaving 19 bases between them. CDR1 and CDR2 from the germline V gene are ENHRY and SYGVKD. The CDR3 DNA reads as TGTGCCATAAAGAGGAGCGGGTATCAATACGAGCAGTACTTC. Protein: CAIKRSGYQYEQYF.

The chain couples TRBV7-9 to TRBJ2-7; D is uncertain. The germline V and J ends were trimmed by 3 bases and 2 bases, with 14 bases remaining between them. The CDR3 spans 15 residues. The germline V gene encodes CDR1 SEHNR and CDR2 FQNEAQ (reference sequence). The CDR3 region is CASSFSSGPTYEQYF. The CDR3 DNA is TGTGCCAGCAGCTTTAGCTCCGGGCCTACCTACGAGCAGTACTTC.

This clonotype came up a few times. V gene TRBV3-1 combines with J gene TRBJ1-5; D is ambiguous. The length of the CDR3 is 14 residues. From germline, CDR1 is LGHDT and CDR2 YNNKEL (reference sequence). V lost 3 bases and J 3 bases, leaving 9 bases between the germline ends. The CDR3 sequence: CASSQWQNNQPQHF. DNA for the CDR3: TGTGCCAGCAGCCAGTGGCAGAACAATCAGCCCCAGCATTTT.

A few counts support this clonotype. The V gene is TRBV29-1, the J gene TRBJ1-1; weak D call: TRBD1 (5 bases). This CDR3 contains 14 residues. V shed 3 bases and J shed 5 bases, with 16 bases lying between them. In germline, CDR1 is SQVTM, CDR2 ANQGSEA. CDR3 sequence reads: CSVEFGGGATEAFF. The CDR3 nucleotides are TGCAGCGTTGAGTTCGGGGGTGGCGCGACTGAAGCTTTCTTT.

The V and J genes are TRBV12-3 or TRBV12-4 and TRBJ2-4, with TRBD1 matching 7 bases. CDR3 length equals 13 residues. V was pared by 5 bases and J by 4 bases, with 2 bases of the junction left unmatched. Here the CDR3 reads CASSAQGKNIQYF. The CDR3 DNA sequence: TGTGCCAGCAGTGCACAGGGGAAAAACATTCAGTACTTC.

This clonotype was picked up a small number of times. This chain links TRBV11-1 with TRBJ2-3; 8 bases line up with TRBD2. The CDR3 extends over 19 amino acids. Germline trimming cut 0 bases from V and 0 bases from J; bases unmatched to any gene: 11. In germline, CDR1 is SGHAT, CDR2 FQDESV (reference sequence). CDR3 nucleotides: TGTGCCAGCAGCTTAGCGGCTAGCGGGCTTCCCCCTAGCACAGATACGCAGTATTTT. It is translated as CASSLAASGLPPSTDTQYF.

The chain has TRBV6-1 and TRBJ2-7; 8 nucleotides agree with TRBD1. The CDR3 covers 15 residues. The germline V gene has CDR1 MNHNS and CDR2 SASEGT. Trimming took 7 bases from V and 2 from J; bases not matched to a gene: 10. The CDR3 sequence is CASKITGGSPYEQYF. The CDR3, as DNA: TGTGCCAGCAAGATAACAGGGGGTTCGCCCTACGAGCAGTACTTC.

DNA for the CDR3: TGCGCCAGCAGCCAAGACGGACCACCGAGCCTAGCGGGAGATACGCAGTATTTT. It yields the protein CASSQDGPPSLAGDTQYF. The V gene is TRBV4-3, the J gene TRBJ2-3; 8 bases are a match to TRBD2. CDR1 LGHNA and CDR2 YSLEER come from the germline V gene. The CDR3 runs 18 residues. V lost 0 bases, J lost 5 bases, and 13 bases stayed unmatched.

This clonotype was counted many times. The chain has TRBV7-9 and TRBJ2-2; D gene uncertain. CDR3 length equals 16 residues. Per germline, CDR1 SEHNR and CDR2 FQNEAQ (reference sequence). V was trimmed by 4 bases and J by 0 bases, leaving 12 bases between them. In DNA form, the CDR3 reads TGTGCCAGCAGCTCCTCCGCGAGCCCGAACACCGGGGAGCTGTTTTTT. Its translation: CASSSSASPNTGELFF.

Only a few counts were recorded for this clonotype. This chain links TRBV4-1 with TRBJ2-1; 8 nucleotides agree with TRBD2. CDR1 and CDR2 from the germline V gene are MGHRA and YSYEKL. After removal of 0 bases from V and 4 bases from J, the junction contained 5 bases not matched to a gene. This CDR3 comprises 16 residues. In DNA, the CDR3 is TGCGCCAGCAGCCAAGATGAAGCGGGGGAGTACAATGAGCAGTTCTTC. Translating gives CASSQDEAGEYNEQFF.

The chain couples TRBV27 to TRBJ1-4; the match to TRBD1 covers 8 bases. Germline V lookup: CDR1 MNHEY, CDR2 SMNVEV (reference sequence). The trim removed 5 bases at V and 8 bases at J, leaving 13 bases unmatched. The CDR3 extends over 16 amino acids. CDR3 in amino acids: CASSDRGRGHKEKLFF. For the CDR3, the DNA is TGTGCCAGCAGTGACCGTGGCAGGGGGCACAAGGAAAAACTGTTTTTT.

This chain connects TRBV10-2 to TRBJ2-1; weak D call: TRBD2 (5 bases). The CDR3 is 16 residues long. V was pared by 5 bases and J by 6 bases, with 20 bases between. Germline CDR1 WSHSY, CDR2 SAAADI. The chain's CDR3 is CASSKTGNTVGNEQFF. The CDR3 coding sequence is TGCGCCAGCAGTAAAACCGGGAACACTGTAGGCAATGAGCAGTTCTTC.

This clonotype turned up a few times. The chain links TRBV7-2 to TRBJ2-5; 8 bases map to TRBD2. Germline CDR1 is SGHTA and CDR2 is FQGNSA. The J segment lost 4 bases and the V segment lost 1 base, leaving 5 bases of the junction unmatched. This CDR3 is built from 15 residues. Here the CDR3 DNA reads TGTGCCAGCAGCTTAGTCGGGGGGGGCGGAGAGACCCAGTACTTC. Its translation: CASSLVGGGGETQYF.

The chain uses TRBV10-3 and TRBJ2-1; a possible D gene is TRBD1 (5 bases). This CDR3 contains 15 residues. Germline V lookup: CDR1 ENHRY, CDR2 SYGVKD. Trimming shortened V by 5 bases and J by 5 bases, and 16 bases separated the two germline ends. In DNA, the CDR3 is TGTGCCATCAGTATAAATACCGGACAAAACAATGAGCAGTTCTTC. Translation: CAISINTGQNNEQFF.

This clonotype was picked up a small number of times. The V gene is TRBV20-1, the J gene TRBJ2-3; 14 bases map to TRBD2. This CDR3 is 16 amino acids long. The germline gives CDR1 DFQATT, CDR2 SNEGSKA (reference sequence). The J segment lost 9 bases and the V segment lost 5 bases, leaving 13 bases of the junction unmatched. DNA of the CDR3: TGCAGTGCTGGGAGCGGGACTAGCGGGAGCTTGGGCACGCAGTATTTT. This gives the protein CSAGSGTSGSLGTQYF.

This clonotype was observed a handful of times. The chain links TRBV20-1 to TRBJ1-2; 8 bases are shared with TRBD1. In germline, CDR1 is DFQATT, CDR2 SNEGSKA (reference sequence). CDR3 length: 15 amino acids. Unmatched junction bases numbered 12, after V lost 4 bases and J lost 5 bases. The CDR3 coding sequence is TGCAGTGCTACCCCCGGGACAGGAGGAGGATATGGCTACACCTTC. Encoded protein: CSATPGTGGGYGYTF.

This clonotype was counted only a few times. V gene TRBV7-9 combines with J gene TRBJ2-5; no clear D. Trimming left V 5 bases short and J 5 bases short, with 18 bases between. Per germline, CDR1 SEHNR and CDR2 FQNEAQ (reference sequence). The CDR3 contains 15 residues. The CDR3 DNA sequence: TGTGCCAGCAGCCCGCCGGGTCGGAGTGGGGAGACCCAGTACTTC. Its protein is CASSPPGRSGETQYF. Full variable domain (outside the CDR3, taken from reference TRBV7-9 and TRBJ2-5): DTGVSQNPRHKITKRGQNVTFRCDPISEHNRLYWYRQTLGQGPEFLTYFQNEAQLEKSRLLSDRFSAERPKGSFSTLEIQRTEQGDSAMYLCASSPPGRSGETQYFGPGTRLLVL.

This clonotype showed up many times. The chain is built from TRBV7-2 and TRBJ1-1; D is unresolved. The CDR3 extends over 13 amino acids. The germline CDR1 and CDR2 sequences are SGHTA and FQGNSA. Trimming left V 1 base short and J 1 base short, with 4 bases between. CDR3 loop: CASSLDTNTEAFF. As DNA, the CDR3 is TGTGCCAGCAGCTTAGATACGAACACTGAAGCTTTCTTT.

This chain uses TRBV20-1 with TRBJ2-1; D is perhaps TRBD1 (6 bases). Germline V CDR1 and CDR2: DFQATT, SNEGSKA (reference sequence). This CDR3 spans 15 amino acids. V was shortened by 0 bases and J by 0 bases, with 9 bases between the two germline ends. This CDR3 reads CSARDRDTSYNEQFF. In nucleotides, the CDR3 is TGCAGTGCTAGAGATCGGGACACCTCCTACAATGAGCAGTTCTTC.

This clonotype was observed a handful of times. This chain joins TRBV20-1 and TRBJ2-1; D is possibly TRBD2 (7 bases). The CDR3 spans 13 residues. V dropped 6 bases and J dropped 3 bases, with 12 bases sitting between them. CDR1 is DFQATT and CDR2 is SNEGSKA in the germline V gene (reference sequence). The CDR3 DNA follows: TGCAGTGCGACAGGACTAGGCTACAATGAGCAGTTCTTC. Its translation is CSATGLGYNEQFF.

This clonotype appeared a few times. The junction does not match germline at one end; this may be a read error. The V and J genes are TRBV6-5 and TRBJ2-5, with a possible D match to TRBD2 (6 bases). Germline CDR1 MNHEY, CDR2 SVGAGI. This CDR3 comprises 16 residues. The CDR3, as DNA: TGTGCCAGCAGTCACTCTGCGGGATGGGGCCAAGAGACCCAGTACTTC. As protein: CASSHSAGWGQETQYF.

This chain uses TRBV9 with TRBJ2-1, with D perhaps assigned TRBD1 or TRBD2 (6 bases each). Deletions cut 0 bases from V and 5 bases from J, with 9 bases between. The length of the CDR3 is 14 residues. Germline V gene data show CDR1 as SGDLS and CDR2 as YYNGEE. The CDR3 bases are TGTGCCAGCAGCGTAGCGGGGGCGAACAATGAGCAGTTCTTC. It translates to CASSVAGANNEQFF.

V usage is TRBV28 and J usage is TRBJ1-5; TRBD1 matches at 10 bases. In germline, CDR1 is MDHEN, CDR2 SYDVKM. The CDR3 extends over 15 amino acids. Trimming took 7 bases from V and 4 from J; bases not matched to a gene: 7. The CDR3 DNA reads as TGTGCCAGCACGGAGGACAGGGGGGAAAATCAGCCCCAGCATTTT. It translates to CASTEDRGENQPQHF.

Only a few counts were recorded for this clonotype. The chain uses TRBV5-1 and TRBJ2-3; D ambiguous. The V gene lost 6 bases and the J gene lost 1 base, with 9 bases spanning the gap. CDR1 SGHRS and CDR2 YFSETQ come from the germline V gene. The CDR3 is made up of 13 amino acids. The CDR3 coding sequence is TGCGCCAGCAACCCCGACCGCACAGATACGCAGTATTTT. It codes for CASNPDRTDTQYF. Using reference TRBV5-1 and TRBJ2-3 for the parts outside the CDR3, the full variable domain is KAGVTQTPRYLIKTRGQQVTLSCSPISGHRSVSWYQQTPGQGLQFLFEYFSETQRNKGNFPGRFSGRQFSNSRSEMNVSTLELGDSALYLCASNPDRTDTQYFGPGTRLTVL.

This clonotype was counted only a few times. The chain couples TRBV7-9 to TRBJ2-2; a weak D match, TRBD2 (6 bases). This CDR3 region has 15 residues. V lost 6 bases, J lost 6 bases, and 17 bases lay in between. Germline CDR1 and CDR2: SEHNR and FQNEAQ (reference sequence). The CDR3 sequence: CASRKVEGRAGELFF. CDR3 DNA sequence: TGTGCCAGCAGAAAGGTGGAGGGCCGGGCCGGGGAGCTGTTTTTT.